This TCR beta chain was captured by sequencing in a study of long-term antiretroviral therapy in people with HIV. With V trimmed by 0 bases and J by 0 bases, 3 bases remained unmatched. The CDR3 has 17 residues. CDR1 SGHDT and CDR2 YYEEEE come from the germline V gene. Version v3.0 of the immunoSEQ assay ran at survey level. Here immunoSEQ multiplex PCR was the method, and the copy in TCRdb shows in-frame clones only, minus some. The sample yields just over 35,000 clones, 94% seen once. About this clone: Its antigen is not identified.

Notes on the study in general: Data on ART adherence, viral resistance or therapy changes were unavailable.

This sequence joins TRBV5-6 and TRBJ1-6, with TRBD1 identical over 7 bases. This clonotype was obtained from a woman aged 50 to 60 with HIV. The source material was unsorted PBMCs, sampled 4.1 years after starting antiretroviral therapy. CDR3 region: CASSLDRGDSYNSPLHF. In DNA form, the CDR3 reads TGTGCCAGCAGCTTGGACAGGGGAGACTCCTATAATTCACCCCTCCACTTT.